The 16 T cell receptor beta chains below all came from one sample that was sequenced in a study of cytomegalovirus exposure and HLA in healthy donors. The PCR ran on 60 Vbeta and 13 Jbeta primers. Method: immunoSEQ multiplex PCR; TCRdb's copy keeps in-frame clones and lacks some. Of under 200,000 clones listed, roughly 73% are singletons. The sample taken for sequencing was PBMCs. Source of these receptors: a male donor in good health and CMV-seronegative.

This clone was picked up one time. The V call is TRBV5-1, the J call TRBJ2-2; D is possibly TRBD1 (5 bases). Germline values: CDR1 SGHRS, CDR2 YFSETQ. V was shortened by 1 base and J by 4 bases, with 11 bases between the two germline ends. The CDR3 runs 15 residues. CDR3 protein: CASSLSGPSTGELFF. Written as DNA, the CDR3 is TGCGCCAGCAGCTTGTCAGGGCCGAGCACCGGGGAGCTGTTTTTT.

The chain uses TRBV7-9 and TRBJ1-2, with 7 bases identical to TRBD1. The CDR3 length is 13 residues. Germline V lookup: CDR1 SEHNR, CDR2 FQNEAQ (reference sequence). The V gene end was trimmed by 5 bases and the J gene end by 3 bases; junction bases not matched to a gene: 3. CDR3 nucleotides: TGTGCCAGCAGCGCCGGGACAGACTATGGCTACACCTTC. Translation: CASSAGTDYGYTF.

The CDR3 DNA follows: TGTGCCAGCAGTTCCGGACAGGGGGAAGGACTATTGGAGACCCAGTACTTC. It encodes CASSSGQGEGLLETQYF. V usage is TRBV28 and J usage is TRBJ2-5, with TRBD1 matching over 10 bases. Germline V gene data show CDR1 as MDHEN and CDR2 as SYDVKM. This CDR3 contains 17 residues. With V trimmed by 4 bases and J by 5 bases, 13 bases remained unmatched.

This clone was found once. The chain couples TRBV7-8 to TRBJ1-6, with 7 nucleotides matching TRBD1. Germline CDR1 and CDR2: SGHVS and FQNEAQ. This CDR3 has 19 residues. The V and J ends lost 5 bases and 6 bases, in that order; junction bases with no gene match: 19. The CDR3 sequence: CASSSRGTGTVKGNSPLHF. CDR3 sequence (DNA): TGTGCCAGCAGCAGCCGGGGTACCGGGACAGTTAAGGGTAATTCACCCCTCCACTTT.

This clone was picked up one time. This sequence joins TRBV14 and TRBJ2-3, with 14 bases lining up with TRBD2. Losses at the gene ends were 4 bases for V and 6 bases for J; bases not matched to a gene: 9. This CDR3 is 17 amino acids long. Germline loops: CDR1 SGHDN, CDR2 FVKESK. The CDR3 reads CASSPWTSGGSGDTQYF. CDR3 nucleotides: TGTGCCAGCAGCCCTTGGACTAGCGGGGGGAGTGGCGATACGCAGTATTTT. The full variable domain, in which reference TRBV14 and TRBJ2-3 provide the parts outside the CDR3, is EAGVTQFPSHSVIEKGQTVTLRCDPISGHDNLYWYRRVMGKEIKFLLHFVKESKQDESGMPNNRFLAERTGGTYSTLKVQPAELEDSGVYFCASSPWTSGGSGDTQYFGPGTRLTVL.

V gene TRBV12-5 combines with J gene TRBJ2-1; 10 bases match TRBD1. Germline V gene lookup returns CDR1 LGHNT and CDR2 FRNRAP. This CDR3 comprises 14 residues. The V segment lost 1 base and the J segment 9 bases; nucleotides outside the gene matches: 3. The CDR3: CASGLGTGGSEQFF. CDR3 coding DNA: TGTGCTAGTGGTTTGGGGACAGGGGGGAGTGAGCAGTTCTTC.

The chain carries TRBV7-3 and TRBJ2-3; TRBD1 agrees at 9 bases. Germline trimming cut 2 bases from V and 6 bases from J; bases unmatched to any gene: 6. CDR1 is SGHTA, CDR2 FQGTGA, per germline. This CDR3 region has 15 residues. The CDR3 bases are TGTGCCAGCAGCTTAGGAGGGACAGGGTACGATACGCAGTATTTT. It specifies CASSLGGTGYDTQYF.

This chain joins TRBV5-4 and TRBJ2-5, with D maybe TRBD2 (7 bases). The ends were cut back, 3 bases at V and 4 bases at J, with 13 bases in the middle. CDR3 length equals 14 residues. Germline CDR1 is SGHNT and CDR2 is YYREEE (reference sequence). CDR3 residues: CASSWRGGRETQYF. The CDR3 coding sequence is TGTGCCAGCAGCTGGAGGGGGGGTAGAGAGACCCAGTACTTC.

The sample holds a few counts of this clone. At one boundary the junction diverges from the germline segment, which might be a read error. In nucleotides, the CDR3 is TGTGCCAGCAGCCTTCCCCTGGGAGCTAGTCGCTTC. Amino acid sequence: CASSLPLGASRF. V gene TRBV5-8 combines with J gene TRBJ2-7, with a tentative D call TRBD2 (5 bases). Germline lookup yields CDR1 SGHTS and CDR2 YDEGEE. The CDR3 extends over 12 amino acids.

The CDR3 bases are TGCGCCAGCAGCCAAGATCCGGGACTCCAGGTTAAGGGCTACACCTTC. Residues: CASSQDPGLQVKGYTF. The J gene is TRBJ1-2, the V gene TRBV4-1, with D maybe TRBD1 (5 bases). Looked up from germline, CDR1 is MGHRA and CDR2 is YSYEKL. Trimming removed 0 bases from V and 8 bases from J, with 19 bases in between. The CDR3 is 16 amino acids.

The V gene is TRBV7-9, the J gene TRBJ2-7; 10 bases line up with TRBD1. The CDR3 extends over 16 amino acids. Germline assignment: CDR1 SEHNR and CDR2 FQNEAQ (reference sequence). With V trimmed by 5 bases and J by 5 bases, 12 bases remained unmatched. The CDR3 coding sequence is TGTGCCAGCAGCCCTTCTCTGACAGGGGGCGGGGACGAGCAGTACTTC. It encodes CASSPSLTGGGDEQYF.

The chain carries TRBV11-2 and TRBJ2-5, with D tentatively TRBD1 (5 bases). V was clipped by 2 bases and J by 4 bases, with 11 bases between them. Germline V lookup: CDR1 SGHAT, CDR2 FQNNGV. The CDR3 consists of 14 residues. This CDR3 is CASSLTQDRETQYF. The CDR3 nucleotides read TGTGCCAGCAGCTTAACACAGGATCGAGAGACCCAGTACTTC.

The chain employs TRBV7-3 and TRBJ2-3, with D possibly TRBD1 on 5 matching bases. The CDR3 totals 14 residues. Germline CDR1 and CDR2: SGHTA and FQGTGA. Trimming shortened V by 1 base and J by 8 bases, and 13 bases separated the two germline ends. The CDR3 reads CASSLNQGEGTQYF. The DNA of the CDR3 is TGTGCCAGCAGCTTAAACCAAGGGGAAGGTACGCAGTATTTT.

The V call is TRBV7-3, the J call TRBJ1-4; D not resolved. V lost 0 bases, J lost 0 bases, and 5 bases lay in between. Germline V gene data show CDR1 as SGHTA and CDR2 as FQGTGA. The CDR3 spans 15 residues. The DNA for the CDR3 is TGTGCCAGCAGCTTAACGGGAGCAACTAATGAAAAACTGTTTTTT. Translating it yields CASSLTGATNEKLFF.

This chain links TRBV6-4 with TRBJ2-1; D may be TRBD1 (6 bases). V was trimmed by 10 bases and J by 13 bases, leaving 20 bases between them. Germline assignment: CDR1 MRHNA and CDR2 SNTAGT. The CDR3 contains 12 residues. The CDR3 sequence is CANGSTTGRQFF. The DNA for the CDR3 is TGTGCCAACGGTTCGACGACAGGCCGTCAGTTCTTC.

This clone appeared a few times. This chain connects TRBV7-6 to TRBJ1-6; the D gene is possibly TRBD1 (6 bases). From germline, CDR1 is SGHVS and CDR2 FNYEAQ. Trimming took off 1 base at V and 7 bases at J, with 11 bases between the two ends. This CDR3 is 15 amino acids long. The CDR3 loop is CASSLGAGANSPLHF. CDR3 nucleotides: TGTGCCAGCAGCTTAGGGGCAGGGGCGAATTCACCCCTCCACTTT.